A single sample gave rise to the 24 T cell receptor beta chains below, sequenced in a study of T cell clonotyping in hematopoietic cell transplantation. Clones were sequenced by immunoSEQ multiplex PCR, and TCRdb holds only the in-frame ones, with some missing. Of 15,000 or so clones detected, about nine tenths appear once; the ten largest clones hold approximately 3%. Material for sequencing was peripheral blood mononuclear cells. These receptors were obtained from a man aged 50 to 59 in good health. Some clones in this sample may be carry-over from other donors' samples.

V is TRBV7-2 and J is TRBJ1-2, with TRBD1 matching 10 bases. Per germline, CDR1 SGHTA and CDR2 FQGNSA. The CDR3 sequence is 15 residues long. V lost 0 bases to trimming and J lost 6 bases; unmatched junction nucleotides: 4. In nucleotides, the CDR3 is TGTGCCAGCAGCTTAGCCTTGGACAGGGGGAATGGCTACACCTTC. It codes for CASSLALDRGNGYTF.

The table lists this clone with a count of one. V is TRBV28 and J is TRBJ1-2; D might be TRBD1 (5 bases). The CDR3 length is 12 residues. V was clipped by 10 bases and J by 1 base, with 10 bases between them. CDR1 MDHEN and CDR2 SYDVKM come from the germline V gene. The CDR3 DNA reads as TGTGCCACCCCGGGACTTAACTATGGCTACACCTTC. It translates to CATPGLNYGYTF.

The gene calls are TRBV7-6 and TRBJ1-1, with a weak D call TRBD1 (5 bases). The CDR3 spans 15 residues. Germline V gives CDR1 SGHVS, CDR2 FNYEAQ. The V end was cut by 1 base, the J end by 1 base, with 10 bases between. The CDR3 region is CASSLEGRANTEAFF. The CDR3 DNA reads TGTGCCAGCAGCTTAGAGGGCAGGGCGAACACTGAAGCTTTCTTT.

The genes are TRBV28 and TRBJ2-4, with 15 bases that match TRBD2. CDR3 length equals 19 residues. Germline CDR1 reads MDHEN; CDR2 reads SYDVKM. V was pared by 6 bases and J by 1 base, with 10 bases of the junction left unmatched. The CDR3 reads CASSHLGLAGGPAKNIQYF. The DNA for the CDR3 is TGTGCCAGCAGCCACCTCGGACTAGCGGGGGGGCCGGCCAAAAACATTCAGTACTTC.

This chain joins TRBV11-2 and TRBJ1-5, with 7 positions matching TRBD1. Germline CDR1 SGHAT, CDR2 FQNNGV. J was trimmed by 2 bases and V by 4 bases; bases with no gene match: 5. This CDR3 contains 15 residues. The CDR3 spells CASSYGQDGNQPQHF. The CDR3 DNA reads TGTGCCAGCAGCTACGGACAGGACGGCAATCAGCCCCAGCATTTT.

The chain uses TRBV5-6 and TRBJ1-2; D is unclear. V shed 1 base and J shed 6 bases, with 10 bases lying between them. Germline values: CDR1 SGHDT, CDR2 YYEEEE. CDR3 size: 13 residues. For the CDR3, the DNA is TGTGCCAGCAGCTTGTTAGGTCGGGATGGCTACACCTTC. This codes for CASSLLGRDGYTF.

The chain combines TRBV6-5 with TRBJ1-5; TRBD1 might be the D (5 bases). The CDR3 is 14 amino acids. Germline CDR1 and CDR2: MNHEY and SVGAGI. Trimming pared 6 bases from V and 2 bases from J, leaving 11 bases between. CDR3 region: CASSPQGGNQPQHF. In DNA, the CDR3 is TGTGCCAGCAGCCCCCAGGGAGGCAATCAGCCCCAGCATTTT.

V and J are TRBV4-2 and TRBJ1-4; D is undetermined. Germline CDR1 and CDR2: LGHNA and YNFKEQ. CDR3 length: 14 residues. Deletions cut 4 bases from V and 4 bases from J, with 10 bases between. CDR3 in amino acids: CASSPSTGNEKLFF. The CDR3 nucleotides read TGTGCCAGCAGCCCCTCGACGGGTAATGAAAAACTGTTTTTT.

The J gene is TRBJ1-6, the V gene TRBV6-6; D remains ambiguous. Germline assignment: CDR1 MNHNY and CDR2 SVGAGI (reference sequence). The CDR3 contains 12 residues. With 2 bases removed from V and 11 bases from J, the gap between germline ends came to 7 bases. In DNA, the CDR3 is TGTGCCAGCAGTTACATTGGCACACCCCTCCACTTT. This codes for CASSYIGTPLHF.

The DNA for the CDR3 is TGTGCCAGCAGCTTAGGCACCTATAATTCACCCCTCCACTTT. It yields the protein CASSLGTYNSPLHF. The rearrangement joins TRBV11-2 to TRBJ1-6; no reliable D call. From germline, CDR1 is SGHAT and CDR2 FQNNGV. Between the trimmed V and J ends, which lost 1 base and 2 bases, there was a span of 3 bases. This CDR3 has 14 residues.

This clone showed up just once. V gene TRBV5-1 combines with J gene TRBJ1-6; the D is unclear. The CDR3 has 14 residues. The germline CDR1 and CDR2 sequences are SGHRS and YFSETQ. V dropped 5 bases and J dropped 4 bases, with 10 bases sitting between them. The CDR3 bases are TGCGCCAGCAGACAAGGACCTTATAATTCACCCCTCCACTTT. It is translated as CASRQGPYNSPLHF.

This sequence joins TRBV6-1 and TRBJ1-2; D gene unclear. Trimming pared 1 base from V and 14 bases from J, leaving 14 bases between. Germline V gives CDR1 MNHNS, CDR2 SASEGT. CDR3 length: 12 amino acids. This chain's CDR3 is CASSEDAGRRTF. In DNA form, the CDR3 reads TGTGCCAGCAGTGAAGACGCCGGGAGGCGGACCTTC.

V gene TRBV6-1 combines with J gene TRBJ1-6; D not resolved. Germline lookup yields CDR1 MNHNS and CDR2 SASEGT. CDR3 length: 16 amino acids. V dropped 0 bases and J dropped 9 bases, with 15 bases sitting between them. The CDR3 DNA sequence: TGTGCCAGCAGTGAAGCGGTACTAGGTATAGGTTCACCCCTCCACTTT. It encodes CASSEAVLGIGSPLHF.

The rearrangement joins TRBV9 to TRBJ1-6; D may be TRBD1 (5 bases). The CDR3 loop spans 15 amino acids. Germline V gene sequence: CDR1 SGDLS, CDR2 YYNGEE. Trimming stripped 4 bases from V and 7 bases from J, with 15 bases between. CDR3 region: CASSIGGTENSPLHF. CDR3 bases: TGTGCCAGCAGCATCGGTGGGACCGAGAATTCACCCCTCCACTTT.

V gene TRBV7-8 combines with J gene TRBJ2-5; D may be TRBD1 or TRBD2 (6 bases each). CDR3 length: 13 residues. Trimming removed 5 bases from V and 2 bases from J, with 9 bases in between. Germline V CDR1 and CDR2: SGHVS, FQNEAQ. CDR3 protein: CASSQGGQETQYF. CDR3 DNA: TGTGCCAGCAGCCAAGGGGGGCAAGAGACCCAGTACTTC.

This chain connects TRBV9 to TRBJ2-2; the D gene is possibly TRBD2 (6 bases). CDR3 length equals 12 residues. Germline lookup yields CDR1 SGDLS and CDR2 YYNGEE. Trimming pared 4 bases from V and 7 bases from J, leaving 8 bases between. CDR3 bases: TGTGCCAGCAGCAAGGAGGGCGGGGAGCTGTTTTTT. This translates into CASSKEGGELFF.

The J gene is TRBJ2-7, the V gene TRBV27, with D possibly TRBD1 on 5 matching bases. CDR3 size: 13 residues. Germline CDR1 MNHEY, CDR2 SMNVEV (reference sequence). V was shortened by 2 bases and J by 2 bases, with 7 bases between the two germline ends. This CDR3 is CASSLTGPYEQYF. In DNA form, the CDR3 reads TGTGCCAGCAGTTTAACAGGTCCCTACGAGCAGTACTTC.

This clone was observed a few times. The DNA of the CDR3 is TGTGCCAGCAAAATGAACACTGAAGCTTTCTTT. Its translation is CASKMNTEAFF. V is TRBV2 and J is TRBJ1-1; D is unclear. The V end was cut by 7 bases, the J end by 0 bases, with 3 bases between. The CDR3 is 11 residues long. CDR1 SNHLY and CDR2 FYNNEI come from the germline V gene.

This rearrangement joins TRBV30 to TRBJ1-5; D is unclear. In germline, CDR1 is GTSNPN, CDR2 SVGIG (reference sequence). This CDR3 comprises 17 residues. V was cut by 2 bases and J by 3 bases, with 20 bases left in between. CDR3 protein: CAWSLSPDLALNQPQHF. For the CDR3, the DNA is TGTGCCTGGAGTCTCTCTCCCGATCTAGCCCTCAATCAGCCCCAGCATTTT.

The chain recombines TRBV7-3 with TRBJ2-3; 7 bases align to TRBD2. J was trimmed by 3 bases and V by 6 bases; bases with no gene match: 3. CDR3 size: 13 residues. Germline CDR1 is SGHTA and CDR2 is FQGTGA. This chain's CDR3 is CASRMGGTDTQYF. In DNA, the CDR3 is TGTGCCAGCAGGATGGGGGGGACAGATACGCAGTATTTT.

The chain couples TRBV9 to TRBJ2-2; D is unclear. V was trimmed by 0 bases and J by 1 base, leaving 7 bases between them. CDR3 length: 15 residues. The germline CDR1 and CDR2 sequences are SGDLS and YYNGEE. As DNA, the CDR3 is TGTGCCAGCAGCGTAGACGGCTGGAACACCGGGGAGCTGTTTTTT. Its protein product is CASSVDGWNTGELFF.

This chain uses TRBV7-6 with TRBJ1-6; a weak D match, TRBD1 (6 bases). In germline, CDR1 is SGHVS, CDR2 FNYEAQ. The CDR3 has 15 residues. Trimming took 5 bases from V and 5 from J, leaving 13 bases between them. The CDR3 DNA follows: TGTGCCAGCAGCCGCCTGGGACAAGATAATTCACCCCTCCACTTT. Its protein product is CASSRLGQDNSPLHF.

The chain employs TRBV19 and TRBJ1-5, with D possibly being TRBD1 (6 bases). V was cut by 1 base and J by 7 bases, with 11 bases left in between. Per germline, CDR1 LNHDA and CDR2 SQIVND (reference sequence). CDR3 length equals 14 residues. The CDR3 region is CASSIVGGRQPQHF. The DNA for the CDR3 is TGTGCCAGTAGTATAGTCGGGGGCCGGCAGCCCCAGCATTTT.

J is TRBJ1-4 and V is TRBV6-5, with D unclear. Germline V gene sequence: CDR1 MNHEY, CDR2 SVGAGI. The CDR3 sequence is 14 residues long. Trimming took 4 bases from V and 0 from J, leaving 6 bases between them. In DNA, the CDR3 is TGTGCCAGCAGTTCAGCGGCAACTAATGAAAAACTGTTTTTT. As protein: CASSSAATNEKLFF.